This TCR beta chain was found in a study of shared clonotypes between healthy human individuals. General observations from the study: Sharing across four donors was highest in naive CD4 (around 5%) and lowest in memory CD8 (roughly 0.4%).

Germline V lookup: CDR1 SGHTA, CDR2 FQGTGA. This CDR3 comprises 13 residues. The V and J ends lost 2 bases and 3 bases respectively, with 7 bases between them. Points on this clone: What it binds is unknown. This specimen includes other DNA sequences encoding the same CDR3.

Splitting of each subset's genomic DNA was done evenly across several immunoSEQ plates. The method was immunoSEQ multiplex PCR; TCRdb's version includes in-frame clones alone and lacks a portion of them. Found here are a few million clones, 85% to 95% of them singletons; the top ten hold about 0.36%. This clonotype was obtained from a man aged 18 to 30 in good health. Some clones in this sample may be carry-over from other donors' samples. Sequenced: naive CD4+ T cells from PBMCs. Subset denoted: CD45RA+ positively selected. This chain connects TRBV7-3 to TRBJ1-1, with a tentative D call TRBD1 (5 bases). The CDR3 reads CASSLLGDTEAFF. The DNA of the CDR3 is TGTGCCAGCAGCTTATTGGGGGACACTGAAGCTTTCTTT.